This T cell receptor beta chain was observed in a study of vaccination and CD4 T cells after COVID-19. Sequenced with the Oncomine TCR Beta short-read assay was DNA taken from cultured CD4+ T cells. Each CDR3 protein is one row after TCRdb ran MiXCR on the PCR reads. The repertoire holds under 20,000 distinct CDR3 sequences, with approximately 46% as singletons. Germline CDR1 reads MNHEY; CDR2 reads SMNVEV (reference sequence). There are 15 residues in the CDR3. V lost 8 bases and J lost 2; bases outside the gene matches: 8. Turning to this clonotype: Its target is unknown.

The treatment: approximately 9-day PBMC culture with coronavirus spike peptide pools or control peptides (ViraFEST assay). The rearrangement links TRBV27 to TRBJ2-4, with 8 nucleotides matching TRBD1. This sequence was found in a human donor who had recovered from COVID-19. This specimen consisted of CD4+ T cells from blood, cultured in vitro, obtained before SARS-CoV-2 vaccination. CDR3 amino acids: CASARDRQSKNIQYF. As DNA, the CDR3 is TGTGCCAGCGCCAGGGACAGGCAGTCCAAAAACATTCAGTACTTC.